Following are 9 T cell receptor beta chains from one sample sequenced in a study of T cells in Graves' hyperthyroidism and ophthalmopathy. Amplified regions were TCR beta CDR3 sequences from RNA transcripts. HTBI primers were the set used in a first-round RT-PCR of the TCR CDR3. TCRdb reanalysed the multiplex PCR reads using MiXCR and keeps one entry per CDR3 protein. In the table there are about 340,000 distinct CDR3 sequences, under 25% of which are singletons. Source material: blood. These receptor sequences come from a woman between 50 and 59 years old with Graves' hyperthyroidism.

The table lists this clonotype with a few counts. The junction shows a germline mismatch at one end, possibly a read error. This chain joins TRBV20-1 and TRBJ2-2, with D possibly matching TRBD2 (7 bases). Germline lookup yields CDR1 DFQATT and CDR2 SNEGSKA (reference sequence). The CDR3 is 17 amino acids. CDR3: CSARPQGRGANAGELFF. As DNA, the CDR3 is TGCAGTGCTAGACCCCAGGGGAGGGGTGCGAACGCCGGGGAGCTGTTTTTT.

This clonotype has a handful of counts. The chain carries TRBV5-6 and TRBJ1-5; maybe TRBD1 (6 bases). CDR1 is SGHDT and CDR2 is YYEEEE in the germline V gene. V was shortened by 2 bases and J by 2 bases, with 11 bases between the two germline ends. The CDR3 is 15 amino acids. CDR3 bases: TGTGCCAGCAGCTTCCTAGGGGGGGGCAATCAGCCCCAGCATTTT. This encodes CASSFLGGGNQPQHF.

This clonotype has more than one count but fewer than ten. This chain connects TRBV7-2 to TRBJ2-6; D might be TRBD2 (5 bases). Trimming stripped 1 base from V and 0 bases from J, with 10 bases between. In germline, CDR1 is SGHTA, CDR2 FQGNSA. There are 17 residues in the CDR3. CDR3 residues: CASSLVTRPSGANVLTF. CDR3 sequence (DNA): TGTGCCAGCAGCTTAGTTACTAGACCCTCTGGGGCCAACGTCCTGACTTTC.

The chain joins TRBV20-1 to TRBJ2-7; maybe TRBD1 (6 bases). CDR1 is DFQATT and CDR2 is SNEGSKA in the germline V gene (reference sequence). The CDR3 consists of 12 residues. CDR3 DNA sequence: TGCAGCAGTTCCCAGGGGCCCTACGAGCAGTACTTC. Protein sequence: CSSSQGPYEQYF.

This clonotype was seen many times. The chain's CDR3 is CASSSGVGEQYF. The CDR3 DNA is TGTGCCAGCAGCTCGGGTGTGGGCGAGCAGTACTTC. The chain uses TRBV5-6 and TRBJ2-7; no clear D. Germline CDR1 reads SGHDT; CDR2 reads YYEEEE. The CDR3 is 12 residues long. Trimming left V 3 bases short and J 6 bases short, with 10 bases between.

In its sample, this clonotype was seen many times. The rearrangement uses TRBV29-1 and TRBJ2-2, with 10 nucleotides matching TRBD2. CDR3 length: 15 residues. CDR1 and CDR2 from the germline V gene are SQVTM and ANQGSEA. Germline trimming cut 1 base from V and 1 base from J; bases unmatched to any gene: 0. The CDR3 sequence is CSVEGTSGNTGELFF. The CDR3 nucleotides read TGCAGCGTTGAAGGGACTAGCGGGAACACCGGGGAGCTGTTTTTT.

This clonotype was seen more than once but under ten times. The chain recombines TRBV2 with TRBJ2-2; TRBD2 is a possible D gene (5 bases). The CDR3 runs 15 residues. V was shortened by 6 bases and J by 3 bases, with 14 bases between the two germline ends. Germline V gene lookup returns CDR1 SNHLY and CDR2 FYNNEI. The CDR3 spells CASSLAGIDTGELFF. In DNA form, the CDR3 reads TGTGCCAGCAGCCTAGCCGGGATAGACACCGGGGAGCTGTTTTTT.

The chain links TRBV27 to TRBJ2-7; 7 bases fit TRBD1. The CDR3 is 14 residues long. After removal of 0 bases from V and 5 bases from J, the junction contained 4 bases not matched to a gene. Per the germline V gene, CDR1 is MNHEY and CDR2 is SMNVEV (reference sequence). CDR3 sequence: CASSLSPTGNEQYF. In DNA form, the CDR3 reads TGTGCCAGCAGTTTATCCCCGACAGGGAACGAGCAGTACTTC.

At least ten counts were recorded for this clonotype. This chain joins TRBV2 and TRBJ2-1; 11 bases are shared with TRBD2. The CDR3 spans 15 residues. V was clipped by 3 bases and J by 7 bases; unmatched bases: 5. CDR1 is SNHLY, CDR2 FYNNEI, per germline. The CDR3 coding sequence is TGTGCCAGCAGTGACGTAGCGGGAGGGCCGAATGAGCAGTTCTTC. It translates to CASSDVAGGPNEQFF.